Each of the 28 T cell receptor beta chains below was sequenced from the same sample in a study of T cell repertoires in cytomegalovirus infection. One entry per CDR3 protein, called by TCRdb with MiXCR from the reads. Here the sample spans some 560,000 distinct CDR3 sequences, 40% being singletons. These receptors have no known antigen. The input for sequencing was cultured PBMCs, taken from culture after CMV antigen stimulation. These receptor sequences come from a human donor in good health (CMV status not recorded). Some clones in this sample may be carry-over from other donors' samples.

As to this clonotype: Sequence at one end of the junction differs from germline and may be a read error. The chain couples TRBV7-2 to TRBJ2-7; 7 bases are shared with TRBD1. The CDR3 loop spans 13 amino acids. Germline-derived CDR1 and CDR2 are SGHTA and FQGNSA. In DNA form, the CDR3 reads TGTGCCAGCAGCTTAGGCCGGGACAGCCACCACGACTTC. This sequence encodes CASSLGRDSHHDF.

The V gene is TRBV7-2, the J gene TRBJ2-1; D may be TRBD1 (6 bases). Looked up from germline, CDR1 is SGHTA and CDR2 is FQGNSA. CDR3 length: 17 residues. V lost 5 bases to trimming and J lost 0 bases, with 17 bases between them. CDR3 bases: TGTGCCAGCAGCCCCCCGGGACACCAGAGCTCCTACAATGAGCAGTTCTTC. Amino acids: CASSPPGHQSSYNEQFF.

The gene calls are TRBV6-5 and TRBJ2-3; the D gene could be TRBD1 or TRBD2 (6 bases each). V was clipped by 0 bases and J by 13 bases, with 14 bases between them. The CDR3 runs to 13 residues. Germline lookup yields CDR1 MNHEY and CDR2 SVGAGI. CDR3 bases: TGTGCCAGCAGTTACTCGAGGGGGGCGGGCGAGTATTTT. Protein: CASSYSRGAGEYF.

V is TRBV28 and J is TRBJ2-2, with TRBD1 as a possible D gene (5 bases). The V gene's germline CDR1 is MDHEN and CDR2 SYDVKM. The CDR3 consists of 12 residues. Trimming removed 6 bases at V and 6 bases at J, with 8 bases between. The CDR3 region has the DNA TGTGCCAGCAGACCAGGGTCCGGGGAGCTGTTTTTT. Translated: CASRPGSGELFF. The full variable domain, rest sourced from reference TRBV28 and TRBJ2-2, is DVKVTQSSRYLVKRTGEKVFLECVQDMDHENMFWYRQDPGLGLRLIYFSYDVKMKEKGDIPEGYSVSREKKERFSLILESASTNQTSMYLCASRPGSGELFFGEGSRLTVL.

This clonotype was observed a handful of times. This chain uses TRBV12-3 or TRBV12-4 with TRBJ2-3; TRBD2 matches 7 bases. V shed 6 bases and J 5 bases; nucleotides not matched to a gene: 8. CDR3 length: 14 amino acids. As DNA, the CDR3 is TGTGCCAGCAGCCGGGCGGGAGTTGGAGATACGCAGTATTTT. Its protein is CASSRAGVGDTQYF.

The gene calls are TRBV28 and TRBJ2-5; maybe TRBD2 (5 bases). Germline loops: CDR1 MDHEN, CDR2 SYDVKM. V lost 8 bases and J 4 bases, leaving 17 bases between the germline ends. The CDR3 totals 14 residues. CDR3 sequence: CASGGPYEGETQYF. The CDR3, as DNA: TGTGCCAGCGGCGGGCCCTACGAGGGAGAGACCCAGTACTTC.

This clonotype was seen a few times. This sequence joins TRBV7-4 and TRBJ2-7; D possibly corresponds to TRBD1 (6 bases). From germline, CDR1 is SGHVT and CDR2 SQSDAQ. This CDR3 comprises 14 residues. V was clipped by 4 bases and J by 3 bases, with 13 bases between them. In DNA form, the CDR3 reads TGTGCCAGCAGCTCCGAGCAGGGGTACTACGAGCAGTACTTC. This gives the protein CASSSEQGYYEQYF.

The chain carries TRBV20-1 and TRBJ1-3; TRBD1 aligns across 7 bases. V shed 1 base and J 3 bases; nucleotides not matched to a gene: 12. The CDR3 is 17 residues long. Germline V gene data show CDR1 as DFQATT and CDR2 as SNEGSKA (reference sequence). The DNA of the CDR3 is TGCAGTGCTAGAGCCCCAACAGGGGCCAAGGATGGAAACACCATATATTTT. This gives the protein CSARAPTGAKDGNTIYF.

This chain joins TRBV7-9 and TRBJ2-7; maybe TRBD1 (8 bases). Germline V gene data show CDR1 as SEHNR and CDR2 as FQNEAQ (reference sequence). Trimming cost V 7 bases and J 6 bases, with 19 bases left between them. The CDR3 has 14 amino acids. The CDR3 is CASTSLGGTGEQYF. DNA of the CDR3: TGTGCCAGCACCTCCTTGGGGGGGACAGGCGAGCAGTACTTC. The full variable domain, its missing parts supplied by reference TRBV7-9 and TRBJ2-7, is DTGVSQNPRHKITKRGQNVTFRCDPISEHNRLYWYRQTLGQGPEFLTYFQNEAQLEKSRLLSDRFSAERPKGSFSTLEIQRTEQGDSAMYLCASTSLGGTGEQYFGPGTRLTVT.

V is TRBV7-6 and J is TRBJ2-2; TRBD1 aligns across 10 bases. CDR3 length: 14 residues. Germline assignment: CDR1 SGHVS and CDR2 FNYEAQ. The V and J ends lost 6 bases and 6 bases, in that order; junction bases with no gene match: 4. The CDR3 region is CASRGTGVSGELFF. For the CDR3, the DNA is TGTGCCAGCAGGGGGACAGGGGTATCCGGGGAGCTGTTTTTT.

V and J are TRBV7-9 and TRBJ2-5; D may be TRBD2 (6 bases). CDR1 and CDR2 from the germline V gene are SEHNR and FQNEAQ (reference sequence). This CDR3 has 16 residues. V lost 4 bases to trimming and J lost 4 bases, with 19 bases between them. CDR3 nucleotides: TGTGCCAGCAGCTCCTTAAGGGAGGTTGGTCGAGAGACCCAGTACTTC. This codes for CASSSLREVGRETQYF.

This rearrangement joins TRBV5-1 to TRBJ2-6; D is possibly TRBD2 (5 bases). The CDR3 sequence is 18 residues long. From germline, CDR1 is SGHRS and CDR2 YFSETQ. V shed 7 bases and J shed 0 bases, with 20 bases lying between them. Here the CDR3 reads CASAMPRTEVSGANVLTF. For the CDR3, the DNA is TGCGCCAGCGCAATGCCTCGGACTGAGGTCTCTGGGGCCAACGTCCTGACTTTC.

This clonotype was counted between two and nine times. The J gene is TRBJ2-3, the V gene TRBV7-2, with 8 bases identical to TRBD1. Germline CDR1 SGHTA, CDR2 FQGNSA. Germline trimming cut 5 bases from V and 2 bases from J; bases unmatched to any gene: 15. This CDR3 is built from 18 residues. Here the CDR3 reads CASSKHPGGHTITDTQYF. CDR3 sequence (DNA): TGTGCCAGCAGCAAGCATCCAGGGGGCCACACGATCACAGATACGCAGTATTTT.

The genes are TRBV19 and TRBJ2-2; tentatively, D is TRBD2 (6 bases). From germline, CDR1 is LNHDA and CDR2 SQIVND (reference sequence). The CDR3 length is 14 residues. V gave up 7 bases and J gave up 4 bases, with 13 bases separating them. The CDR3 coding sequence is TGTGCCAGTACAAGGCGGGAAAGCACCGGGGAGCTGTTTTTT. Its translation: CASTRRESTGELFF.

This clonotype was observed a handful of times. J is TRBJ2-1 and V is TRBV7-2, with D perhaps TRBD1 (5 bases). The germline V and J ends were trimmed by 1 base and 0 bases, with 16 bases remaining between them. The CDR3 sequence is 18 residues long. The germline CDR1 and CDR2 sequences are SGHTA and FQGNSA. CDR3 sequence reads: CASSLVFWGLSSYNEQFF. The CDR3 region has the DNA TGTGCCAGCAGCTTAGTTTTTTGGGGCTTAAGCTCCTACAATGAGCAGTTCTTC.

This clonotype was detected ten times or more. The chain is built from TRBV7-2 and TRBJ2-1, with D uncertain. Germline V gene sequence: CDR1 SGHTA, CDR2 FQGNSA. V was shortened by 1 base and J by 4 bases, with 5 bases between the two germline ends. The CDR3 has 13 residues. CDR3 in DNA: TGTGCCAGCAGCTTAGTCAGGTACAATGAGCAGTTCTTC. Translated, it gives CASSLVRYNEQFF. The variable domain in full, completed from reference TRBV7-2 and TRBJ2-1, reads GAGVSQSPSNKVTEKGKDVELRCDPISGHTALYWYRQSLGQGLEFLIYFQGNSAPDKSGLPSDRFSAERTGGSVSTLTIQRTQQEDSAVYLCASSLVRYNEQFFGPGTRLTVL.

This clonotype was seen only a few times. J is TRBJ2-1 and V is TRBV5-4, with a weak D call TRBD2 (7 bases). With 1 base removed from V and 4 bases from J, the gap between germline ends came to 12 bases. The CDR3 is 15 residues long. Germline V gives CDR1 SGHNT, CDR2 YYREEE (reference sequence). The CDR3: CASSLRGAPYNEQFF. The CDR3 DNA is TGTGCCAGCAGCTTGCGGGGGGCCCCATACAATGAGCAGTTCTTC.

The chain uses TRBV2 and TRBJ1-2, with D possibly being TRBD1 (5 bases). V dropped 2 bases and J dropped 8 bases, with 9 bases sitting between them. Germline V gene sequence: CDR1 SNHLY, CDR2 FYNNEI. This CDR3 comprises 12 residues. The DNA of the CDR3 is TGTGCCAGCAGTGAAAGGGGTTGGGGCTACACCTTC. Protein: CASSERGWGYTF. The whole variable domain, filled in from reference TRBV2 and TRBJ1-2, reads EPEVTQTPSHQVTQMGQEVILRCVPISNHLYFYWYRQILGQKVEFLVSFYNNEISEKSEIFDDQFSVERPDGSNFTLKIRSTKLEDSAMYFCASSERGWGYTFGSGTRLTVV.

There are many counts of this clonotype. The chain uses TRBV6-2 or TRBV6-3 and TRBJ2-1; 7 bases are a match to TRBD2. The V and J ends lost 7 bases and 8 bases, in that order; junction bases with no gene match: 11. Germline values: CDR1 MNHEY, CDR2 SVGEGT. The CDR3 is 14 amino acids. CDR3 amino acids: CASTPRLAGDEQFF. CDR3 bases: TGTGCCAGCACCCCCCGACTAGCTGGCGATGAGCAGTTCTTC.

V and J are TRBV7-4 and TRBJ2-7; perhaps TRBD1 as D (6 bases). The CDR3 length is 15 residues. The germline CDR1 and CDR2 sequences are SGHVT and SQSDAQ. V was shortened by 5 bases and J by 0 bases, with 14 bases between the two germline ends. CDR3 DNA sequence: TGTGCCAGCAGCATAGGATCAGGGGCCTCCTACGAGCAGTACTTC. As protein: CASSIGSGASYEQYF.

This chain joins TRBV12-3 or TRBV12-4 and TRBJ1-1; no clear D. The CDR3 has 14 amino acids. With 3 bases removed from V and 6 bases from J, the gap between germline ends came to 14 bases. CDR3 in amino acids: CASSFGDFGAEAFF. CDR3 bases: TGTGCCAGCAGTTTTGGGGATTTCGGGGCTGAAGCTTTCTTT.

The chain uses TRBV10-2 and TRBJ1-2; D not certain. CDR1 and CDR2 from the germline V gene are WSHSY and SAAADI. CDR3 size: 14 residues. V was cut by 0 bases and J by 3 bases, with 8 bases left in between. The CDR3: CASSESAGYYGYTF. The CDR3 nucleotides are TGCGCCAGCAGTGAGTCGGCAGGCTACTATGGCTACACCTTC.

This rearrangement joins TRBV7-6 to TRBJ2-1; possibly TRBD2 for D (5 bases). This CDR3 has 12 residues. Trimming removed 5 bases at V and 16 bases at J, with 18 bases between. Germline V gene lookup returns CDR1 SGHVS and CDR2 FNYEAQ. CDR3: CASSIRGGNYFF. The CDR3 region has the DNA TGTGCCAGCAGCATTCGGGGTGGGAATTATTTCTTC.

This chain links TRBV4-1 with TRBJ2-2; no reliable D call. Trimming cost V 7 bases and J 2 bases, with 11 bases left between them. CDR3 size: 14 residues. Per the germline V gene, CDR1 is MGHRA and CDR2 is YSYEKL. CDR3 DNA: TGCGCCAGCACTTATAGCCGCAACACCGGGGAGCTGTTTTTT. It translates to CASTYSRNTGELFF.

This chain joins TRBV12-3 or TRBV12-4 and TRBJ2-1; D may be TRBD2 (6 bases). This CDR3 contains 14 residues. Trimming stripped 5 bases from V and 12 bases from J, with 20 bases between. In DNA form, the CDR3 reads TGTGCCAGCAGTACCCGCGGGGTAACGGGCTGGCAGTTCTTC. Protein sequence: CASSTRGVTGWQFF.

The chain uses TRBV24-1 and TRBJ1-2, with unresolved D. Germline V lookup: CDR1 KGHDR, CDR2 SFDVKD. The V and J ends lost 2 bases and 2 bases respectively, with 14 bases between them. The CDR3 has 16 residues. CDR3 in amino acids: CATSDSWAPDNYGYTF. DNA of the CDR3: TGTGCCACCAGTGATTCTTGGGCGCCGGACAACTATGGCTACACCTTC.

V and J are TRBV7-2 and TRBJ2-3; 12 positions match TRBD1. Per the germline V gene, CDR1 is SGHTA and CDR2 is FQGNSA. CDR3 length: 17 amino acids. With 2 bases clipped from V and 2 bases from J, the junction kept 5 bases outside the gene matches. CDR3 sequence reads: CASSLRGTGGSTDTQYF. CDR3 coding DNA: TGTGCCAGCAGCTTAAGGGGGACAGGGGGCTCCACAGATACGCAGTATTTT.

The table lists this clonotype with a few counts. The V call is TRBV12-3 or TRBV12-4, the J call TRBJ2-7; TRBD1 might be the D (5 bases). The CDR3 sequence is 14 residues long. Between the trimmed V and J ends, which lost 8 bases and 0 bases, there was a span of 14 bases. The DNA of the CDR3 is TGTGCCAGCTGCATGGGGCTGAGCTCCTACGAGCAGTACTTC. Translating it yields CASCMGLSSYEQYF.